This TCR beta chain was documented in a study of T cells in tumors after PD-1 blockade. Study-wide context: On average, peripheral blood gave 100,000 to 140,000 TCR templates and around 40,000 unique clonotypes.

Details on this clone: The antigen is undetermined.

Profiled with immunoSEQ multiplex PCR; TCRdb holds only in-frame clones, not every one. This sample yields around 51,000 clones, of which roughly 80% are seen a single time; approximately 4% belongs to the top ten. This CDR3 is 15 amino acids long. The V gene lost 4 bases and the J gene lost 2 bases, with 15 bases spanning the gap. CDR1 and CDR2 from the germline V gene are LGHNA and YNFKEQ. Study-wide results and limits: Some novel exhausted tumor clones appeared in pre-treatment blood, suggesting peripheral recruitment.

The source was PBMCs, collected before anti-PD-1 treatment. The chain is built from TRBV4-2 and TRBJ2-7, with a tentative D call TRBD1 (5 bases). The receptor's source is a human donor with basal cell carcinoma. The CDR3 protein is CASSPGQQGPYEQYF. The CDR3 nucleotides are TGTGCCAGCAGCCCCGGACAACAAGGACCCTACGAGCAGTACTTC.